These 31 T cell receptor beta chains share one sample of origin, sequenced in a study of Ad26.COV2.S vaccination and SARS-CoV-2 variants. The data were produced by immunoSEQ multiplex PCR, yet TCRdb's version contains in-frame clones alone and is incomplete. The sample includes over 400,000 clones, approximately 89% of them seen just once. Treatment described: about 20 received Ad26.COV2.S at low or high dose, single or two shots; roughly five received placebo; per-sample allocation not given. Sampling took place 63 days after the first vaccine or placebo injection. Source: peripheral blood, taken in a trial of Ad26.COV2.S vaccine versus placebo. All receptors derive from a person aged 18 to 59 who received the Ad26.COV2.S COVID-19 vaccine or a placebo.

The chain is built from TRBV7-2 and TRBJ1-4; tentative D call: TRBD1 (5 bases). The CDR3 sequence is 14 residues long. The V and J ends lost 2 bases and 6 bases respectively, with 10 bases between them. Germline V gives CDR1 SGHTA, CDR2 FQGNSA. The CDR3 is CASSLQGSYEKLFF. In DNA form, the CDR3 reads TGTGCCAGCAGCTTACAGGGTTCTTATGAAAAACTGTTTTTT.

This clone was observed once. This chain joins TRBV7-2 and TRBJ1-1; D remains unclear. The V and J ends lost 4 bases and 8 bases respectively, with 14 bases between them. The CDR3 sequence is 13 residues long. Germline CDR1 SGHTA, CDR2 FQGNSA. The CDR3 sequence: CASSYGSLREAFF. CDR3 DNA sequence: TGTGCCAGCAGCTATGGGAGCCTGAGGGAAGCTTTCTTT.

The V and J genes are TRBV23-1 and TRBJ2-7, with 8 nucleotides matching TRBD2. TRBV23-1 is assigned to the ORF class and has an uncertain function. J was trimmed by 3 bases and V by 5 bases; bases with no gene match: 6. The CDR3 is 14 amino acids. The CDR3, as DNA: TGCGCCAGCAGTGGACGGGGGGGTTTCTACGAGCAGTACGTC. Translation gives CASSGRGGFYEQYV.

The rearrangement uses TRBV19 and TRBJ2-7; 9 bases map to TRBD2. V shed 4 bases and J 5 bases; nucleotides not matched to a gene: 9. Germline CDR1 reads LNHDA; CDR2 reads SQIVND (reference sequence). This CDR3 comprises 15 residues. CDR3 DNA: TGTGCCAGTAGTACCGTATTAGCGGGAGTAAACGAGCAGTACGTC. It yields the protein CASSTVLAGVNEQYV.

The V gene is TRBV27, the J gene TRBJ1-2, with D perhaps TRBD1 (5 bases). Trimming cost V 3 bases and J 8 bases, with 13 bases left between them. The germline V gene encodes CDR1 MNHEY and CDR2 SMNVEV (reference sequence). The CDR3 extends over 13 amino acids. In DNA form, the CDR3 reads TGTGCCAGCAGTTTCGAGGGGTATGGGGGCTACACCTTC. Translation gives CASSFEGYGGYTF.

This clone was picked up a small number of times. This sequence joins TRBV7-2 and TRBJ1-5; the D is unclear. This CDR3 is 13 amino acids long. Trimming removed 4 bases from V and 0 bases from J, with 4 bases in between. Per the germline V gene, CDR1 is SGHTA and CDR2 is FQGNSA. In DNA, the CDR3 is TGTGCCAGCAGCTCGTATAGCAATCAGCCCCAGCATTTT. It translates to CASSSYSNQPQHF.

The chain joins TRBV28 to TRBJ2-2; maybe TRBD1 (5 bases). Germline V lookup: CDR1 MDHEN, CDR2 SYDVKM. The V end lost 6 bases, the J end lost 5 bases, and 7 bases lay between the germline ends. The CDR3 runs 12 residues. CDR3 residues: CASRQATGELFF. CDR3 sequence (DNA): TGTGCCAGCAGACAGGCTACCGGGGAGCTGTTTTTT. Supplemented by reference TRBV28 and TRBJ2-2, the full variable domain reads DVKVTQSSRYLVKRTGEKVFLECVQDMDHENMFWYRQDPGLGLRLIYFSYDVKMKEKGDIPEGYSVSREKKERFSLILESASTNQTSMYLCASRQATGELFFGEGSRLTVL.

The chain combines TRBV28 with TRBJ1-1; 11 bases are shared with TRBD1. The germline CDR1 and CDR2 sequences are MDHEN and SYDVKM. V lost 3 bases and J lost 3; bases outside the gene matches: 9. The CDR3 length is 17 residues. The CDR3 here is CASSFVGTGGLDTEAFF. CDR3 DNA sequence: TGTGCCAGCAGTTTTGTCGGGACAGGGGGGTTGGACACTGAAGCTTTCTTT.

This clone was picked up one time. The chain recombines TRBV4-1 with TRBJ2-5; 7 positions match TRBD2. The CDR3 totals 13 residues. Germline-derived CDR1 and CDR2 are MGHRA and YSYEKL. V shed 4 bases and J 5 bases; nucleotides not matched to a gene: 4. In nucleotides, the CDR3 is TGCGCCAGCAGCCTTCTGGGGGGGGAGACCCAGTACTTC. Residues: CASSLLGGETQYF.

The chain carries TRBV18 and TRBJ1-1, with D tentatively TRBD1 (5 bases). The CDR3 covers 12 residues. V lost 5 bases, J lost 4 bases, and 8 bases lay in between. Germline V gene sequence: CDR1 KGHSH, CDR2 LQKENI. CDR3 nucleotide sequence: TGTGCCAGCTCAACAAGGGGCACTGAAGCTTTCTTT. As protein: CASSTRGTEAFF.

The chain combines TRBV7-2 with TRBJ2-6; D may be TRBD1 or TRBD2 (6 bases each). CDR3 length equals 16 residues. V gave up 2 bases and J gave up 4 bases, with 12 bases separating them. CDR1 and CDR2 (germline): SGHTA, FQGNSA. Here the CDR3 reads CASSLPGASGANVLTF. The CDR3 DNA is TGTGCCAGCAGCTTACCGGGGGCGTCCGGGGCCAACGTCCTGACTTTC.

The chain combines TRBV5-4 with TRBJ1-6; perhaps TRBD1 as D (5 bases). CDR1 and CDR2 (germline): SGHNT, YYREEE (reference sequence). The CDR3 spans 17 residues. The V gene lost 7 bases and the J gene lost 3 bases, with 20 bases spanning the gap. The CDR3: CASGSNDRDGYNSPLHF. CDR3 DNA: TGTGCCAGCGGCTCAAACGATCGGGACGGCTATAATTCACCCCTCCACTTT.

This chain connects TRBV2 to TRBJ2-1; D call uncertain. The germline gives CDR1 SNHLY, CDR2 FYNNEI. The CDR3 runs to 15 residues. Trimming removed 4 bases at V and 0 bases at J, with 10 bases between. For the CDR3, the DNA is TGTGCCAGCAGTGGTCAGCCGAGCTCCTACAATGAGCAGTTCTTC. It yields the protein CASSGQPSSYNEQFF.

This clone was detected a few times. J is TRBJ1-5 and V is TRBV19; D perhaps matches TRBD1 (5 bases). With 6 bases removed from V and 9 bases from J, the gap between germline ends came to 24 bases. The germline V gene encodes CDR1 LNHDA and CDR2 SQIVND (reference sequence). This CDR3 region has 16 residues. The CDR3 loop is CASSLVGTVVESPQHF. The CDR3 coding sequence is TGTGCCAGTAGCCTCGTTGGGACCGTCGTAGAATCGCCCCAGCATTTT. Based on the CDR3 plus reference TRBV19 and TRBJ1-5, the full variable domain is DGGITQSPKYLFRKEGQNVTLSCEQNLNHDAMYWYRQDPGQGLRLIYYSQIVNDFQKGDIAEGYSVSREKKESFPLTVTSAQKNPTAFYLCASSLVGTVVESPQHFGDGTRLSIL.

This sequence joins TRBV9 and TRBJ2-2; D is undetermined. Trimming took 1 base from V and 6 from J, leaving 16 bases between them. Germline V lookup: CDR1 SGDLS, CDR2 YYNGEE. The CDR3 extends over 16 amino acids. The CDR3 nucleotides read TGTGCCAGCAGCGTAATCAGCGCAATACCCTCCGGGGAGCTGTTTTTT. Amino acid sequence: CASSVISAIPSGELFF.

In this sample, this clone turned up once. The chain carries TRBV10-3 and TRBJ2-2; D is perhaps TRBD1 (6 bases). V was shortened by 6 bases and J by 5 bases, with 7 bases between the two germline ends. There are 12 residues in the CDR3. Germline values: CDR1 ENHRY, CDR2 SYGVKD. In DNA form, the CDR3 reads TGTGCCATCAGCAGGGGTACCGGGGAGCTGTTTTTT. Translation: CAISRGTGELFF.

This chain connects TRBV7-9 to TRBJ2-4; 7 bases map to TRBD1. The CDR3 is 15 residues long. Germline CDR1 reads SEHNR; CDR2 reads FQNEAQ (reference sequence). V gave up 5 bases and J gave up 3 bases; unmatched junction bases: 7. CDR3 sequence (DNA): TGTGCCAGCAGCCTATGGACAGGTGGCAAAAACATTCAGTACTTC. Translated, it gives CASSLWTGGKNIQYF.

J is TRBJ1-5 and V is TRBV13; D not resolved. There are 14 residues in the CDR3. Trimming cost V 0 bases and J 8 bases, with 11 bases left between them. Germline CDR1 reads PRHDT; CDR2 reads FYEKMQ (reference sequence). CDR3 nucleotide sequence: TGTGCCAGCAGCTTAGGCCGGAGGGAGGAGCCCCAGCATTTT. It translates to CASSLGRREEPQHF.

CDR3: CSVGGAWNTEAFF. The CDR3 DNA follows: TGCAGCGTTGGGGGGGCGTGGAACACTGAAGCTTTCTTT. V usage is TRBV29-1 and J usage is TRBJ1-1; tentatively, D is TRBD1 (6 bases). The CDR3 runs 13 residues. V lost 4 bases and J lost 1, with 10 bases in between. Germline CDR1 is SQVTM and CDR2 is ANQGSEA.

The chain links TRBV11-3 to TRBJ2-7; D not certain. CDR3 size: 14 residues. Trimming cost V 1 base and J 5 bases, with 12 bases left between them. Germline CDR1 and CDR2: SGHNT and YENEEA. The CDR3, as DNA: TGTGCCAGCAGCTTAGGGTCCTACTATAACGAGCAGTACTTC. Protein sequence: CASSLGSYYNEQYF.

The J gene is TRBJ2-3, the V gene TRBV15, with a tentative D call TRBD2 (6 bases). V gave up 0 bases and J gave up 1 base, with 11 bases separating them. This CDR3 is built from 16 residues. Germline lookup yields CDR1 LNHNV and CDR2 YYDKDF (reference sequence). The CDR3 DNA reads as TGTGCCACCAGCAGAGATCGTGGCGGGGGCACAGATACGCAGTATTTT. It is translated as CATSRDRGGGTDTQYF. The full variable domain, with the rest looked up from reference TRBV15 and TRBJ2-3, is DAMVIQNPRYQVTQFGKPVTLSCSQTLNHNVMYWYQQKSSQAPKLLFHYYDKDFNNEADTPDNFQSRRPNTSFCFLDIRSPGLGDTAMYLCATSRDRGGGTDTQYFGPGTRLTVL.

Only one count was recorded for this clone. The rearrangement joins TRBV7-3 to TRBJ2-2; D is unresolved. There are 13 residues in the CDR3. Deletions cut 5 bases from V and 0 bases from J, with 4 bases between. Per germline, CDR1 SGHTA and CDR2 FQGTGA. The CDR3 spells CASSGSNTGELFF. The CDR3 region has the DNA TGTGCCAGCAGCGGTTCGAACACCGGGGAGCTGTTTTTT.

CDR3 nucleotides: TGTGCCAGCAGCCAAGATCTGGCTCGGAACGGCGATGGCTACACCTTC. Translating gives CASSQDLARNGDGYTF. The chain carries TRBV4-2 and TRBJ1-2; D not resolved. Trimming removed 0 bases from V and 6 bases from J, with 17 bases in between. CDR3 length equals 16 residues. The germline gives CDR1 LGHNA, CDR2 YNFKEQ.

The chain's CDR3 is CASSTLGPTLEDTQYF. CDR3 sequence (DNA): TGTGCCAGCAGCACCTTGGGCCCGACCCTGGAGGATACGCAGTATTTT. V is TRBV27 and J is TRBJ2-3; D is ambiguous. The CDR3 loop spans 16 amino acids. Trimming left V 6 bases short and J 6 bases short, with 22 bases between. Germline assignment: CDR1 MNHEY and CDR2 SMNVEV (reference sequence).

The gene calls are TRBV5-5 and TRBJ1-6; tentative D call: TRBD1 (5 bases). This CDR3 comprises 15 residues. Trimming stripped 0 bases from V and 7 bases from J, with 11 bases between. Germline V gives CDR1 SGHKS, CDR2 YYEKEE (reference sequence). This CDR3 is CASSLGGSENSPLHF. The CDR3 DNA reads TGTGCCAGCAGCTTGGGGGGCAGTGAGAATTCACCCCTCCACTTT.

The chain links TRBV9 to TRBJ1-2; D might be TRBD1 (6 bases). This CDR3 is built from 12 residues. CDR1 and CDR2 from the germline V gene are SGDLS and YYNGEE. The ends were cut back, 2 bases at V and 6 bases at J, with 8 bases in the middle. The CDR3 here is CASSVNRDGYTF. The CDR3 bases are TGTGCCAGCAGCGTCAACAGGGATGGCTACACCTTC.

CDR3 coding DNA: TGTGCCAGCAGTTACCGCGACAGGGACACTGAAGCTTTCTTT. Encoded protein: CASSYRDRDTEAFF. The J gene is TRBJ1-1, the V gene TRBV6-5; TRBD1 aligns across 7 bases. J gave up 3 bases and V 2 bases, and 3 bases lay outside the gene matches. In germline, CDR1 is MNHEY, CDR2 SVGAGI. The CDR3 runs to 14 residues.

The CDR3 bases are TGTGCCAGCTCACCCCGAGCGGGGGTCCTGGAGACCCAGTACTTC. It is translated as CASSPRAGVLETQYF. The gene calls are TRBV18 and TRBJ2-5; TRBD2 aligns across 8 bases. The germline CDR1 and CDR2 sequences are KGHSH and LQKENI. V trimming: 3 bases; J trimming: 5 bases; junction bases outside the gene matches: 8. The CDR3 has 15 residues.

This sequence joins TRBV15 and TRBJ2-7, with D possibly matching TRBD1 (5 bases). CDR1 and CDR2 from the germline V gene are LNHNV and YYDKDF (reference sequence). The CDR3 has 17 residues. V was cut by 0 bases and J by 2 bases, with 17 bases left in between. The CDR3 sequence is CATSREAGKVIPYEQYF. The CDR3 nucleotides read TGTGCCACCAGCAGAGAGGCAGGGAAGGTCATCCCCTACGAGCAGTACTTC.

The chain carries TRBV6-4 and TRBJ2-3; D call uncertain. CDR3 length: 14 amino acids. Germline assignment: CDR1 MRHNA and CDR2 SNTAGT. V was trimmed by 3 bases and J by 4 bases, leaving 11 bases between them. CDR3 in DNA: TGTGCCAGCAGTGAGGGCTATGACTCAGATACGCAGTATTTT. This translates into CASSEGYDSDTQYF.

CDR3 sequence: CASSAIGLAGTGELFF. The CDR3, as DNA: TGTGCCAGCAGCGCCATCGGACTAGCGGGCACCGGGGAGCTGTTTTTT. V gene TRBV7-9 combines with J gene TRBJ2-2; TRBD2 aligns across 11 bases. CDR3 size: 16 residues. V shed 5 bases, J shed 4 bases, and the junction held 6 bases outside the gene matches. Looked up from germline, CDR1 is SEHNR and CDR2 is FQNEAQ (reference sequence).